The next 23 T cell receptor beta chains were all read from a single sample in a study of CD8+CD57+ T cells in acquired aplastic anemia (dated by TCRdb to the late 2010s). The sequencing machine was an Illumina HiSeq 2000. Profiling of TCR beta VDJ combinations and CDR3 sequences used genomic DNA as the template. Through fastp at Q25 and MiXCR, TCRdb rebuilt clones from the public reads, retaining in-frame beta chains. Rows matching on CDR3 protein sequence are summarized as one entry with the most common DNA and genes. Within this sample are about 270,000 distinct CDR3 sequences, with 50% to 70% of them counted one time only. The top ten hold approximately 8% of the sample. Sequencing was performed on sorted CD4+, CD8+, or CD8+CD57+ T cells (not recorded which) from PBMCs. These receptors came from a human donor with severe aplastic anemia or a healthy control (not recorded which).

V gene TRBV5-4 combines with J gene TRBJ1-1, with D hard to call. V was pared by 2 bases and J by 1 base, with 6 bases between. Germline loops: CDR1 SGHNT, CDR2 YYREEE (reference sequence). The CDR3 runs to 13 residues. As DNA, the CDR3 is TGTGCCAGCAGCTTAGATCAGAACACTGAAGCTTTCTTT. Translation gives CASSLDQNTEAFF.

This chain joins TRBV20-1 and TRBJ1-1; 7 bases align to TRBD1. Losses at the gene ends were 7 bases for V and 5 bases for J; bases not matched to a gene: 7. The germline V gene encodes CDR1 DFQATT and CDR2 SNEGSKA (reference sequence). This CDR3 spans 12 amino acids. Here the CDR3 reads CSERQGGTEAFF. CDR3 DNA: TGCAGTGAAAGACAGGGTGGAACTGAAGCTTTCTTT.

The genes are TRBV20-1 and TRBJ2-1; 8 bases line up with TRBD2. With 6 bases clipped from V and 4 bases from J, the junction kept 14 bases outside the gene matches. The germline V gene encodes CDR1 DFQATT and CDR2 SNEGSKA (reference sequence). The CDR3 spans 16 residues. The CDR3 here is CSASSLAEREYNEQFF. CDR3 in DNA: TGCAGTGCCAGCAGCTTAGCCGAGCGGGAGTACAATGAGCAGTTCTTC.

The chain has TRBV2 and TRBJ1-1; D might be TRBD1 (5 bases). Per germline, CDR1 SNHLY and CDR2 FYNNEI. With 6 bases removed from V and 12 bases from J, the gap between germline ends came to 11 bases. CDR3 length: 10 amino acids. The CDR3 sequence: CASRGSGSFF. CDR3 DNA sequence: TGTGCCAGCAGGGGTTCAGGGTCTTTCTTT.

V gene TRBV9 combines with J gene TRBJ2-7; 9 nucleotides line up with TRBD2. The ends lost 0 bases at V and 0 bases at J; junction bases unmatched: 10. The CDR3 has 18 residues. Germline lookup yields CDR1 SGDLS and CDR2 YYNGEE. CDR3 DNA: TGTGCCAGCAGCGTAGGCGGTAGCGGGGGCCTGGCCTCCTACGAGCAGTACTTC. Translating gives CASSVGGSGGLASYEQYF.

The V and J genes are TRBV7-3 and TRBJ2-3; 9 nucleotides align to TRBD2. This CDR3 spans 17 amino acids. Germline-derived CDR1 and CDR2 are SGHTA and FQGTGA. J was trimmed by 0 bases and V by 6 bases; bases with no gene match: 10. The CDR3 here is CASSYLAGSSSTDTQYF. CDR3 coding DNA: TGTGCCAGCAGTTACCTAGCGGGATCTTCTAGCACAGATACGCAGTATTTT.

Only a few counts were recorded for this clonotype. This chain's CDR3 is CSASHRLAYEQYF. The CDR3 bases are TGCAGTGCTAGTCATCGACTGGCCTACGAGCAGTACTTC. This sequence joins TRBV20-1 and TRBJ2-7; D uncertain. This CDR3 is built from 13 residues. Per germline, CDR1 DFQATT and CDR2 SNEGSKA (reference sequence). V lost 3 bases to trimming and J lost 2 bases, with 11 bases between them.

This sequence joins TRBV7-3 and TRBJ1-1; D possibly corresponds to TRBD1 (6 bases). Trimming left V 4 bases short and J 8 bases short, with 14 bases between. The CDR3 spans 13 residues. Looked up from germline, CDR1 is SGHTA and CDR2 is FQGTGA. CDR3 amino acids: CASSSPRQGEAFF. In DNA form, the CDR3 reads TGTGCCAGCAGCTCCCCGCGGCAGGGGGAAGCTTTCTTT.

This clonotype has at least ten counts. This chain uses TRBV5-1 with TRBJ2-1; tentatively, D is TRBD2 (5 bases). This CDR3 region has 17 residues. CDR1 is SGHRS and CDR2 is YFSETQ in the germline V gene. The V gene lost 1 base and the J gene lost 4 bases, with 18 bases spanning the gap. The CDR3 DNA sequence: TGCGCCAGCAGCTTGAGTCTTGGGAGTTCAGTGTACAATGAGCAGTTCTTC. Protein: CASSLSLGSSVYNEQFF. Filled out from reference TRBV5-1 and TRBJ2-1, the complete variable domain reads KAGVTQTPRYLIKTRGQQVTLSCSPISGHRSVSWYQQTPGQGLQFLFEYFSETQRNKGNFPGRFSGRQFSNSRSEMNVSTLELGDSALYLCASSLSLGSSVYNEQFFGPGTRLTVL.

Concerning this clonotype: A junction end diverges from the germline sequence, so it may reflect a read error. The chain couples TRBV19 to TRBJ2-2, with TRBD2 as a possible D gene (5 bases). Germline CDR1 is LNHDA and CDR2 is SQIVND (reference sequence). The CDR3 runs 12 residues. The CDR3 loop reads CASIPNTGEPFF. The DNA for the CDR3 is TGTGCCAGTATCCCGAACACCGGGGAGCCGTTTTTT.

The chain joins TRBV20-1 to TRBJ2-5; 8 nucleotides line up with TRBD2. Germline values: CDR1 DFQATT, CDR2 SNEGSKA (reference sequence). V was pared by 3 bases and J by 2 bases, with 5 bases of the junction left unmatched. CDR3 length: 14 residues. CDR3 nucleotides: TGCAGTGCTAGCTGGCGGGGGGCTCAAGAGACCCAGTACTTC. Encoded protein: CSASWRGAQETQYF.

Worth noting for this clonotype: The limits of the CDR3 on the DNA are not certain, so only TCRdb's listed CDR3 is given. This CDR3 is CASTPRGRGEQYFGPGTGELFF. The chain carries TRBV7-2 and TRBJ2-2; TRBD1, the D gene given by the table, was not confirmed from the DNA. The germline V gene encodes CDR1 SGHTA and CDR2 FQGNSA. Both ends counted, the CDR3 spans 22 residues.

This chain joins TRBV24-1 and TRBJ1-5, with D hard to call. The CDR3 extends over 14 amino acids. Trimming removed 0 bases at V and 4 bases at J, with 6 bases between. Per the germline V gene, CDR1 is KGHDR and CDR2 is SFDVKD. CDR3 residues: CATSDLTGNQPQHF. The CDR3 nucleotides are TGTGCCACCAGTGATTTGACGGGAAATCAGCCCCAGCATTTT.

This clonotype was picked up many times. The rearrangement joins TRBV20-1 to TRBJ1-2; D call uncertain. The V gene's germline CDR1 is DFQATT and CDR2 SNEGSKA (reference sequence). The CDR3 is made up of 12 amino acids. The V end was cut by 3 bases, the J end by 1 base, with 6 bases between. CDR3 nucleotides: TGCAGTGCTAGGCAGGTTAACTATGGCTACACCTTC. It codes for CSARQVNYGYTF.

In regard to this clonotype: One end of the junction does not line up with germline, which may come from a read error. CDR3 amino acids: CTSSLQGLEGYTF. CDR3 coding DNA: TGTACCAGCAGCTTACAGGGACTAGAGGGCTACACCTTC. The chain couples TRBV7-9 to TRBJ1-2, with a weak D call TRBD1 (6 bases). CDR3 length: 13 residues. Per the germline V gene, CDR1 is SEHNR and CDR2 is FQNEAQ (reference sequence).

The chain recombines TRBV5-4 with TRBJ2-5; a weak D match, TRBD2 (5 bases). Trimming left V 3 bases short and J 5 bases short, with 14 bases between. The germline V gene encodes CDR1 SGHNT and CDR2 YYREEE (reference sequence). This CDR3 has 14 amino acids. This chain's CDR3 is CASSSGQEAETQYF. The CDR3 bases are TGTGCCAGCAGCTCGGGCCAGGAGGCGGAGACCCAGTACTTC.

The V call is TRBV29-1, the J call TRBJ2-1; D is possibly TRBD1 or TRBD2 (6 bases each). V was clipped by 4 bases and J by 5 bases, with 12 bases between them. Germline V gives CDR1 SQVTM, CDR2 ANQGSEA. This CDR3 is built from 13 residues. The CDR3 sequence: CSVVGRGDNEQFF. Here the CDR3 DNA reads TGCAGCGTTGTGGGAAGGGGGGACAATGAGCAGTTCTTC.

In its sample, this clonotype was seen many times. J is TRBJ1-2 and V is TRBV9; 8 positions agree with TRBD1. Germline V gene sequence: CDR1 SGDLS, CDR2 YYNGEE. Germline trimming cut 2 bases from V and 8 bases from J; bases unmatched to any gene: 11. The CDR3 sequence is 15 residues long. The CDR3 coding sequence is TGTGCCAGCAGCGTCTCGACAGGGGTTACGGGGGGCTACACCTTC. Encoded protein: CASSVSTGVTGGYTF.

This rearrangement joins TRBV29-1 to TRBJ2-7, with D perhaps TRBD1 (6 bases). This CDR3 is 12 amino acids long. Germline values: CDR1 SQVTM, CDR2 ANQGSEA. The ends were cut back, 2 bases at V and 5 bases at J, with 10 bases in the middle. CDR3 amino acids: CSVETRGDEQYF. Written as DNA, the CDR3 is TGCAGCGTTGAAACCAGGGGAGACGAGCAGTACTTC.

V gene TRBV10-2 combines with J gene TRBJ2-7; TRBD1 agrees at 9 bases. The germline CDR1 and CDR2 sequences are WSHSY and SAAADI. V shed 6 bases and J 5 bases; nucleotides not matched to a gene: 8. This CDR3 comprises 14 residues. This CDR3 reads CASSQDRGGDEQYF. The CDR3 DNA sequence: TGCGCCAGCAGCCAAGACAGGGGGGGTGACGAGCAGTACTTC.

The CDR3 DNA reads TGTGCCAGCAGCTTAGTAGAGACAGGAAACTATGGCTACACCTTC. It is translated as CASSLVETGNYGYTF. The chain employs TRBV7-9 and TRBJ1-2, with D possibly TRBD1 on 6 matching bases. The ends were cut back, 1 base at V and 2 bases at J, with 11 bases in the middle. Germline V lookup: CDR1 SEHNR, CDR2 FQNEAQ (reference sequence). The CDR3 loop spans 15 amino acids. Variable domain in full (rest from reference TRBV7-9 and TRBJ1-2): DTGVSQNPRHKITKRGQNVTFRCDPISEHNRLYWYRQTLGQGPEFLTYFQNEAQLEKSRLLSDRFSAERPKGSFSTLEIQRTEQGDSAMYLCASSLVETGNYGYTFGSGTRLTVV.

V gene TRBV20-1 combines with J gene TRBJ1-2, with unresolved D. This CDR3 region has 12 residues. V was trimmed by 3 bases and J by 4 bases, leaving 9 bases between them. From germline, CDR1 is DFQATT and CDR2 SNEGSKA (reference sequence). As DNA, the CDR3 is TGCAGTGCTAGTGGAGGTGCCTATGGCTACACCTTC. The encoded protein is CSASGGAYGYTF.

The chain links TRBV20-1 to TRBJ2-3, with a weak D call TRBD1 (6 bases). Trimming took off 6 bases at V and 0 bases at J, with 16 bases between the two ends. The length of the CDR3 is 15 residues. Germline V lookup: CDR1 DFQATT, CDR2 SNEGSKA (reference sequence). The chain's CDR3 is CSAEGGQGSTDTQYF. The CDR3 DNA is TGCAGTGCAGAAGGGGGTCAGGGTAGCACAGATACGCAGTATTTT.